The next 17 T cell receptor beta chains were all read from a single sample in a study of cytomegalovirus exposure and HLA in healthy donors. The primer mix had 60 Vbeta and 13 Jbeta primers. Profiled with immunoSEQ multiplex PCR; TCRdb holds only in-frame clones, not every one. Among some 120,000 clones listed, 75% to 85% were seen once. Sequenced: PBMCs. Receptors originate from a male donor in good health and CMV-seronegative.

The chain has TRBV30 and TRBJ1-5, with D possibly TRBD1 on 5 matching bases. V was shortened by 2 bases and J by 6 bases, with 8 bases between the two germline ends. CDR3 length: 12 amino acids. The germline V gene has CDR1 GTSNPN and CDR2 SVGIG (reference sequence). CDR3 DNA: TGTGCCTGGAGTCCGGGGGGTCAGCCCCAGCATTTT. Amino acid sequence: CAWSPGGQPQHF.

The gene calls are TRBV7-2 and TRBJ2-1, with TRBD2 matching 14 bases. Germline values: CDR1 SGHTA, CDR2 FQGNSA. CDR3 length equals 16 residues. The ends lost 4 bases at V and 8 bases at J; junction bases unmatched: 7. The CDR3 DNA sequence: TGTGCCAGCAGCTCCGGGACTAGCGGGAGCATTGATGAGCAGTTCTTC. This translates into CASSSGTSGSIDEQFF.

V usage is TRBV7-6 and J usage is TRBJ2-5, with a tentative D call TRBD2 (6 bases). With the DNA end fitting TRBJ2-7 better, the J assignment may be wrong. The CDR3 is 15 residues long. CDR1 and CDR2 from the germline V gene are SGHVS and FNYEAQ. CDR3 in DNA: TGTGCCAGCAGCTTAGTTGGAGGGAGCGCCTACGAGCAGTACTTC. It yields the protein CASSLVGGSAYEQYF.

The V call is TRBV27, the J call TRBJ2-6; 7 positions agree with TRBD1. V was clipped by 8 bases and J by 0 bases; unmatched bases: 4. This CDR3 contains 15 residues. Germline V gene sequence: CDR1 MNHEY, CDR2 SMNVEV (reference sequence). This CDR3 reads CASRDRFSGANVLTF. The DNA for the CDR3 is TGTGCCAGCCGGGACAGATTCTCTGGGGCCAACGTCCTGACTTTC.

The CDR3 sequence: CASSTGVLANTGELFF. CDR3 bases: TGCGCCAGCAGCACGGGGGTCCTCGCGAACACCGGGGAGCTGTTTTTT. The V and J genes are TRBV5-1 and TRBJ2-2, with D possibly being TRBD2 (6 bases). From germline, CDR1 is SGHRS and CDR2 YFSETQ. The CDR3 loop spans 16 amino acids. The V end lost 4 bases, the J end lost 0 bases, and 13 bases lay between the germline ends. Combining the CDR3 with reference TRBV5-1 and TRBJ2-2 gives the whole variable domain KAGVTQTPRYLIKTRGQQVTLSCSPISGHRSVSWYQQTPGQGLQFLFEYFSETQRNKGNFPGRFSGRQFSNSRSEMNVSTLELGDSALYLCASSTGVLANTGELFFGEGSRLTVL.

This clone was picked up one time. This chain connects TRBV5-5 to TRBJ1-2; D might be TRBD1 (6 bases). V was pared by 4 bases and J by 4 bases, with 11 bases between. From germline, CDR1 is SGHKS and CDR2 YYEKEE (reference sequence). The CDR3 has 13 residues. The CDR3 nucleotides are TGTGCCAGCAGCAAGGACAGCCCCTATGGCTACACCTTC. It yields the protein CASSKDSPYGYTF.

The chain employs TRBV13 and TRBJ1-1, with a tentative D call TRBD1 (6 bases). The CDR3 is 15 residues long. The V end was cut by 2 bases, the J end by 2 bases, with 12 bases between. CDR1 PRHDT and CDR2 FYEKMQ come from the germline V gene (reference sequence). The DNA of the CDR3 is TGTGCCAGCAGCTTAAGAAGGGGGAGAAACACTGAAGCTTTCTTT. Its translation is CASSLRRGRNTEAFF.

This clone turned up a few times. This chain links TRBV5-5 with TRBJ1-1; D is uncertain. Germline CDR1 reads SGHKS; CDR2 reads YYEKEE (reference sequence). The CDR3 consists of 17 residues. V was cut by 0 bases and J by 4 bases, with 19 bases left in between. The CDR3 DNA reads as TGTGCCAGCAGCTTGGGAGTGGACTTCCTAGACTCCACTGAAGCTTTCTTT. It encodes CASSLGVDFLDSTEAFF.

V is TRBV6-5 and J is TRBJ1-4; 7 bases align to TRBD1. V gave up 6 bases and J gave up 3 bases; unmatched junction bases: 7. Germline V lookup: CDR1 MNHEY, CDR2 SVGAGI. The CDR3 has 15 residues. The CDR3 loop is CASRPDRAPNEKLFF. The CDR3 region has the DNA TGTGCCAGCAGACCCGACAGGGCACCTAATGAAAAACTGTTTTTT.

CDR3 loop: CASSSMVRGDTEAFF. The DNA of the CDR3 is TGTGCCAGCAGCTCGATGGTCCGGGGGGACACTGAAGCTTTCTTT. The chain couples TRBV7-2 to TRBJ1-1; possibly TRBD1 for D (5 bases). Germline CDR1 reads SGHTA; CDR2 reads FQGNSA. Deletions cut 4 bases from V and 3 bases from J, with 15 bases between. The CDR3 spans 15 residues.

The J gene is TRBJ1-1, the V gene TRBV5-1; D possibly corresponds to TRBD1 (6 bases). This CDR3 is built from 14 residues. CDR1 SGHRS and CDR2 YFSETQ come from the germline V gene. The germline V and J ends were trimmed by 4 bases and 4 bases, with 14 bases remaining between them. The CDR3 sequence: CASSLQTGGTEAFF. For the CDR3, the DNA is TGCGCCAGCAGCCTGCAGACAGGAGGCACTGAAGCTTTCTTT.

The J gene is TRBJ2-6, the V gene TRBV6-4; 9 bases fit TRBD1. CDR3 length: 19 amino acids. CDR1 and CDR2 from the germline V gene are MRHNA and SNTAGT. V shed 4 bases and J 0 bases; nucleotides not matched to a gene: 10. The CDR3 DNA reads TGTGCCAGCAGTGCAAGTTGGGACAGGGTCCCCTCTGGGGCCAACGTCCTGACTTTC. Translated: CASSASWDRVPSGANVLTF.

The V call is TRBV4-3, the J call TRBJ2-1; 9 nucleotides align to TRBD2. Germline assignment: CDR1 LGHNA and CDR2 YSLEER. The CDR3 extends over 15 amino acids. V shed 3 bases and J 9 bases; nucleotides not matched to a gene: 9. CDR3 protein: CASSHVAGAPPEQFF. In nucleotides, the CDR3 is TGCGCCAGCAGCCATGTAGCGGGAGCCCCGCCTGAGCAGTTCTTC.

The chain is built from TRBV18 and TRBJ1-3; D gene ambiguous. V lost 6 bases and J 5 bases, leaving 11 bases between the germline ends. The CDR3 loop spans 13 amino acids. Germline CDR1 and CDR2: KGHSH and LQKENI. CDR3 DNA sequence: TGTGCCAGCTCGCAGGATCTGAGAAACACCATATATTTT. Residues: CASSQDLRNTIYF.

V and J are TRBV28 and TRBJ2-3; D is possibly TRBD1 (6 bases). Germline CDR1 and CDR2: MDHEN and SYDVKM. Trimming removed 8 bases at V and 2 bases at J, with 11 bases between. The CDR3 spans 13 residues. CDR3 nucleotide sequence: TGTGCCAGCCAACAGGGAACCACAGATACGCAGTATTTT. Its protein is CASQQGTTDTQYF.

Only one count was recorded for this clone. CDR3 bases: TGTGCCAGCAGAAAACTAGCGGGAGGGTCCTACGAGCAGTACTTC. Protein product: CASRKLAGGSYEQYF. The chain carries TRBV11-2 and TRBJ2-7, with TRBD2 identical over 13 bases. Per the germline V gene, CDR1 is SGHAT and CDR2 is FQNNGV. The CDR3 has 15 residues. After removal of 6 bases from V and 1 base from J, the junction contained 3 bases not matched to a gene. The variable domain in full, completed from reference TRBV11-2 and TRBJ2-7, reads EAGVAQSPRYKIIEKRQSVAFWCNPISGHATLYWYQQILGQGPKLLIQFQNNGVVDDSQLPKDRFSAERLKGVDSTLKIQPAKLEDSAVYLCASRKLAGGSYEQYFGPGTRLTVT.

The rearrangement uses TRBV14 and TRBJ1-2; D gene unclear. The CDR3 has 16 residues. V was trimmed by 4 bases and J by 4 bases, leaving 19 bases between them. Germline-derived CDR1 and CDR2 are SGHDN and FVKESK. The CDR3 spells CASSLNWEARGYGYTF. The CDR3 coding sequence is TGTGCCAGCAGCCTTAATTGGGAGGCCCGGGGCTATGGCTACACCTTC.